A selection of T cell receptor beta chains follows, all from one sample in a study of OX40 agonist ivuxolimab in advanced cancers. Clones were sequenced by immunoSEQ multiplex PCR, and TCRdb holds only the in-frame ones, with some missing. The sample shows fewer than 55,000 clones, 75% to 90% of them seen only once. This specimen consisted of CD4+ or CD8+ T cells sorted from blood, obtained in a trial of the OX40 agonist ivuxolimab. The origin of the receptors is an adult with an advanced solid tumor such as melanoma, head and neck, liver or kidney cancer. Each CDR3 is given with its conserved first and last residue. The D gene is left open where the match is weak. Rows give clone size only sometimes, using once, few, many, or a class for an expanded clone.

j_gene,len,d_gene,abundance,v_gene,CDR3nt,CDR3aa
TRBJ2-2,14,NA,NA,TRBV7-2,TGTGCCAGCAGCCGTGGGGGTGGCGCCGGGGAGCTGTTTTTT,CASSRGGGAGELFF
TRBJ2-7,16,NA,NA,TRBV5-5,TGTGCCAGCAGCTTCGAGTCCCCCACTCCGAGGGGTTGGCAGTACTTC,CASSFESPTPRGWQYF
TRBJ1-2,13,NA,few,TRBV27,TGTGCCAGCAGTTTCACAGCAATGAGCGGCTACACCTTC,CASSFTAMSGYTF
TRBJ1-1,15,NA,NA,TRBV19,TGTGCCAGTAGTACAGGGTCCTTTGGGAACACTGAAGCTTTCTTT,CASSTGSFGNTEAFF
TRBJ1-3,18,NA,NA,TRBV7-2,TGTGCCAGCAGCTTAAACCCCGGACGGCTGAGCTCTGGAAACACCATATATTTT,CASSLNPGRLSSGNTIYF
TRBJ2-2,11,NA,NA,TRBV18,TGTGCCAGCTCACCAACCGGGGAGCTGTTTTTT,CASSPTGELFF
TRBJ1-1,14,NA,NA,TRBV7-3,TGTGCCAGCAGCCGGGACGGGCGGAACACTGAAGCTTTCTTT,CASSRDGRNTEAFF
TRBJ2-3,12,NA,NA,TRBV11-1,TGTGCCAGCAGCTTACACGGAGATACGCAGTATTTT,CASSLHGDTQYF
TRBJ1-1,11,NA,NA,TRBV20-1,TGCAGTGCTAGTCTTCAGGACAGAGCTTTCTTT,CSASLQDRAFF
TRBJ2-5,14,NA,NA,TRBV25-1,TGTGCCAGCAGTGACCTGACAGGATTGAAGACCCAGTACTTC,CASSDLTGLKTQYF
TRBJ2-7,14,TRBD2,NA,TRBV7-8,TGTGCCAGCAGCCCAAGGACTAGTGGTTACGAGCAGTACTTC,CASSPRTSGYEQYF
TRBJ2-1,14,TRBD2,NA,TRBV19,TGTGCCAGTAGTATATGGCGGGGGGTCGATGAGCAGTTCTTC,CASSIWRGVDEQFF
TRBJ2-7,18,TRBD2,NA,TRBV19,TGTGCCAGTAGTACGTCCGGGACTAGCGGGGCCAGCTCCTACGAGCAGTACTTC,CASSTSGTSGASSYEQYF
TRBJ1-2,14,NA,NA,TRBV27,TGTGCCAGCAGTTCGTCCGGCGGGAGCTATGGCTACACCTTC,CASSSSGGSYGYTF
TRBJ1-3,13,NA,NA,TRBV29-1,TGCAGCGTTGAACAGACCTCTGGAAACACCATATATTTT,CSVEQTSGNTIYF
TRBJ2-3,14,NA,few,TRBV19,TGTGCCAGTAGTATCGGGGTCCGGTCCGATACGCAGTATTTT,CASSIGVRSDTQYF
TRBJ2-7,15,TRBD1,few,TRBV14,TGTGCCAGCAGTCCTGACAGGGGTGGACCCTACGAGCAGTACTTC,CASSPDRGGPYEQYF
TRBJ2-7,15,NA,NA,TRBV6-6,TGTGCCAGCAACCAGCGGGCGGGGAGCTCCTACGAGCAGTACTTC,CASNQRAGSSYEQYF
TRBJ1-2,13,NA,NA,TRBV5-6,TGTGCCAGCAGCTACCGGGAGTATGGAGGCTACACCTTC,CASSYREYGGYTF
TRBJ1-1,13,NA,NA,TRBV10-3,TGTGCCGCGAACAGGGAGTTGAACACTGAAGCTTTCTTT,CAANRELNTEAFF
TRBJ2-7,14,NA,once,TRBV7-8,TGTGCCAGCGCAATATTGGGGCGCTCCTACGAGCAGTACTTC,CASAILGRSYEQYF
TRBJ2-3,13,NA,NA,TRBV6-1,TGTGCCAGCAGTGAAGGGGAGAGTTTGGGGCAGTATTTT,CASSEGESLGQYF
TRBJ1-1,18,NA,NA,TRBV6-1,TGTGCCAGCAGTGAACGGGACGCCGGACGGGTCGGGAACACTGAAGCTTTCTTT,CASSERDAGRVGNTEAFF
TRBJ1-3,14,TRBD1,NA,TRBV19,TGTGCCAGTAGAGGACAGGGCTCAGGAAACACCATATATTTT,CASRGQGSGNTIYF
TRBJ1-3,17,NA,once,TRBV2,TGTGCCAGCAGTGAAGAACAGGGTGCGGGTTCGGGAAACACCATATATTTT,CASSEEQGAGSGNTIYF
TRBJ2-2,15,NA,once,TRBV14,TGTGCCAGCAGCCAATTAAGACAGAACACCGGGGAGCTGTTTTTT,CASSQLRQNTGELFF
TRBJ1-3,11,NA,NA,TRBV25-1,TGTGCCAGCAGTAACAGAAGAAATATATATTTT,CASSNRRNIYF
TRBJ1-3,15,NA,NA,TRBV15,TGTGCCACCAGCAAGGGACGGACCTCTGGAAACACCATATATTTT,CATSKGRTSGNTIYF
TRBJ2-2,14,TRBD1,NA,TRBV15,TGTGCCACCAGCATGGGACAGAGCACCGGGGAGCTGTTTTTT,CATSMGQSTGELFF
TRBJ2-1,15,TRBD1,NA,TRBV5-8,TGTGCCAGCAGCTTGGGGGGACAGCTTTACAATGAGCAGTTCTTC,CASSLGGQLYNEQFF
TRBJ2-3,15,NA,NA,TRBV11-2,TGTGCCAGCAGCTGGGTGGGGGGGGCCGAGGATACGCAGTATTTT,CASSWVGGAEDTQYF
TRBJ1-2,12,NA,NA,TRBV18,TGTGCCAGCTCACCTCCATCGGGAAAGAACACCTTT,CASSPPSGKNTF
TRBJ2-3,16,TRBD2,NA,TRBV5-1,TGCGCCAGCAGCCTCAGGGCTAGCGGCGGCACAGATACGCAGTATTTT,CASSLRASGGTDTQYF
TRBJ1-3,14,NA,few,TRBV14,TGTGCCAGCAGCCGGCGCAGCGCAGGAAACACCATATATTTT,CASSRRSAGNTIYF
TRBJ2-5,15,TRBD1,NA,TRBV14,TGTGCCAGCGGTTCCGGGACAGGGGGCCCAGAGGAGCAGTACTTC,CASGSGTGGPEEQYF
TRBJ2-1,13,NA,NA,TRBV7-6,TGTGCCAGCAGCTTAGCTACAGCAAATGAGCAGTTCTTC,CASSLATANEQFF
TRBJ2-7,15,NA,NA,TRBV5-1,TGCGCCAGCAGCAAGAAGGAGGGGGGGTTCCACGAGCAGTACTTC,CASSKKEGGFHEQYF
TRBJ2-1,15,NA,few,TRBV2,TGTGCCAGCCGTCCGACAGACAACCGAATGGATGAGCAGTTCTTC,CASRPTDNRMDEQFF
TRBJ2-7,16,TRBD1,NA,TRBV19,TGTGCCAGTAGTCCTGGTAGGGGACAGGCCCACTACGAGCAGTACTTC,CASSPGRGQAHYEQYF
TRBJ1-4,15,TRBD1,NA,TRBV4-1,TGCGCCAGCAGCCAGGAACAGGGGGCGGGTGAAAAACTGTTTTTT,CASSQEQGAGEKLFF
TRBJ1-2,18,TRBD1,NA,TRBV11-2,TGTGCCAGCAGCTTAGAGGGGACAGGGGGAATAGCTAACTATGGCTACACCTTC,CASSLEGTGGIANYGYTF
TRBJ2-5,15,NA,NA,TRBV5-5,TGTGCCAGCAGCTTGGCCCCGACGCGCCAAGAGACCCAGTACTTC,CASSLAPTRQETQYF
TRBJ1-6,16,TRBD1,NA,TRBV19,TGTGCCAGTAGTCCGAACCAGGGACAGTATAATTCACCCCTCCACTTT,CASSPNQGQYNSPLHF
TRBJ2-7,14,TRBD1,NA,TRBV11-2,TGTGCCAGCAGTCTCCTCCTACAGGGGAACGAGCAGTACTTC,CASSLLLQGNEQYF
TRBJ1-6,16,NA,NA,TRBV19,TGTGCCAGTAGTAGTCGGGACCGGCGGGATAATTCACCCCTCCACTTT,CASSSRDRRDNSPLHF
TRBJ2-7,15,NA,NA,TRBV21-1,TGTGCCAACGCAGACAGGCCTGCTGTGAGTTACGAGCAGTACTTC,CANADRPAVSYEQYF
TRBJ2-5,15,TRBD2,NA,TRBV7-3,TGTGCCAGCAGCTTACAGCGGGGGGCCCAAGAGACCCAGTACTTC,CASSLQRGAQETQYF
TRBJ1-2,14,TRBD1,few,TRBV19,TGTGCCAGTAGCCATACAGGGGTTGGCTATGGCTACACCTTC,CASSHTGVGYGYTF
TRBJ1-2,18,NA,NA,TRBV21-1,TGTGCCAGCAGCAAAGTCCTAGACCTAGGACAGGGGTGGGATGGCTACACCTTC,CASSKVLDLGQGWDGYTF
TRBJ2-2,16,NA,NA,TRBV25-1,TGTGCCAGCAGTGAATATGGCGGACAGAACACCGGGGAGCTGTTTTTT,CASSEYGGQNTGELFF
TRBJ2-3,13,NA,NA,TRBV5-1,TGCGCCAGTTTCGGGACCCGCACAGATACGCAGTATTTT,CASFGTRTDTQYF
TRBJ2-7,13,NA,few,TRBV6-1,TGTGCCAGCAGTGAAAACAATCGTGGGGGTCAGTACTTC,CASSENNRGGQYF
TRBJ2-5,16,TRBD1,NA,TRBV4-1,TGCGCCAGCAGCCAAGATCCCGGACAGGCCCAAGAGACCCAGTACTTC,CASSQDPGQAQETQYF